This T cell receptor (beta chain) emerged from a study of lymphopenia after photon versus proton radiotherapy. The assay was immunoSEQ multiplex PCR, and TCRdb's table has in-frame clones only and misses some. The sample includes 150,000 to 200,000 clones, roughly nine tenths of them seen just once. A few counts support this clone. Antigen unknown. Findings and caveats of the study: A bigger post-nadir fall in TCR diversity correlated inversely with survival time in deceased patients. Photon-treated patients lost naive T cells and TCR diversity; proton-treated stayed stable. Authors raise, but do not show, better survival with proton therapy. Oligoclonal CD8+ Temra expansion after nadir drove photon patients' diversity drop.

The sample was peripheral blood, taken from a patient treated with photon-based radiotherapy. This TCR came from a man between 45 and 60 years old with gastric cancer.

The CDR3 protein is CASSKGQGHRNEKLFF. The DNA of the CDR3 is TGTGCCAGCAGCAAGGGACAGGGTCATCGTAATGAAAAACTGTTTTTT. The chain couples TRBV5-6 to TRBJ1-4; 9 nucleotides match TRBD1. Unmatched junction bases numbered 8, after V lost 4 bases and J lost 4 bases. CDR3 length equals 16 residues. Germline V gene lookup returns CDR1 SGHDT and CDR2 YYEEEE.